This is a list of T cell receptor beta chains from one sample in a study of blood T cells in healthy people across ages. TCRdb recomputed calls from the 5' RACE reads with MiXCR, one row per CDR3 protein. The sample yields some 640,000 distinct CDR3 sequences, roughly 50% seen once. Specimen: blood. These TCRs come from a woman aged 55-75 years in good health. Both conserved end residues are part of each CDR3.

cdr3_length,v_call,cdr3_aa
15,TRBV6-1,CASSEGRTDQETQYF
17,TRBV5-1,CASSLKRINQGANGYTF
14,TRBV11-1,CASSMWESSYEQYF
15,TRBV9,CASSAQVSSTDTQYF
15,TRBV2,CASSQRYEIGDGYTF
13,TRBV29-1,CSARGQTTETQYF
13,TRBV5-4,CASSSPVSGEQFF
15,TRBV6-2/TRBV6-3,CASSYLEDRGDEAFF
16,TRBV6-1,CASSARTRTDNSPLHF
13,TRBV6-2/TRBV6-3,CASGRTTYNEQFF
16,TRBV15,CATSRDVRGLSETQYF
13,TRBV2,CASSEDRNYGYTF
15,TRBV18,CASSPGGFAGDEQYF
14,TRBV5-1,CASSLALDSGGYTF
14,TRBV27,CASSLKGWSYEQYF
12,TRBV10-3,CAISQGKNGYTF
16,TRBV20-1,CSASGQGSGYNSPLHF
17,TRBV20-1,CSARDRKGLAVTNEQFF
13,TRBV4-2,CASSPAGVYEQYF
15,TRBV10-3,CAISDKDRSNTEAFF
18,TRBV27,CASSSSGLGDRGTHEQFF
15,TRBV20-1,CSAPDLLAGIYEQYF
13,TRBV29-1,CSVEGRSTDTQYF
11,TRBV30,CAAFRRGEQFF
12,TRBV20-1,CSARGTNEKLFF
15,TRBV5-1,CASSLDGGCSNEQFF
16,TRBV12-3/TRBV12-4,CASRPDRGAYTDTQYF
14,TRBV20-1,CSAQTSAPSQMQYF
12,TRBV27,CASRAVNEKLFF
15,TRBV6-5,CASSYSSLAGDEQYF
9,TRBV29-1,CSVGFGYTF
15,TRBV9,CASTRSGRAYNEQFF
12,TRBV20-1,CSARKSSYGYTF
17,TRBV6-1,CASSELAGGTDTGELFF
15,TRBV12-3/TRBV12-4,CASSPRADSTDTQYF
11,TRBV12-3/TRBV12-4,CASRGQGSPIF
14,TRBV12-3/TRBV12-4,CASSRLAGPYEQYF
18,TRBV3-1,CASSQGGQGARKDTEAFF
11,TRBV20-1,CSASFPDTQYF
13,TRBV7-2,CASSSVSRGELFF
16,TRBV10-3,CAISAGQGAVNYGYTF
13,TRBV2,CASSRQFTDTQYF
13,TRBV12-3/TRBV12-4,CASGRLESDMQYF
16,TRBV29-1,CSVLESGLLNTGELFF
14,TRBV11-1,CASSLEDSNSPLHF
15,TRBV7-2,CASSRSGVTHNEQFF
14,TRBV6-1,CASSLTGTGETQYF
14,TRBV20-1,CSARDRRSNTEAFF